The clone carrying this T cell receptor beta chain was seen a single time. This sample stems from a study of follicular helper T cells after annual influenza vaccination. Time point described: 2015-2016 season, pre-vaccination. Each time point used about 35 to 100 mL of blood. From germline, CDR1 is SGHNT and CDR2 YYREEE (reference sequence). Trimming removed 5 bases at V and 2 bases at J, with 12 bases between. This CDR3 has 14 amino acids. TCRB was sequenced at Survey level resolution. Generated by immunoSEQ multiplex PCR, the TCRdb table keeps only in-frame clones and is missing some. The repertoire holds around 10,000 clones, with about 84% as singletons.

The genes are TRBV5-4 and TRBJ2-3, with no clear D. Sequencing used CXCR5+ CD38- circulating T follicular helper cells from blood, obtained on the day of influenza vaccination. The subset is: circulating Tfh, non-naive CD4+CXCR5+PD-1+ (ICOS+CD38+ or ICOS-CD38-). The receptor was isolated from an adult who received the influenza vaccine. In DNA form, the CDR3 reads TGTGCCAGCAGTCCGTCGATAGACACAGATACGCAGTATTTT. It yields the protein CASSPSIDTDTQYF.